The T cell receptor beta chain under discussion was sequenced for a study of blood T cell repertoires in COVID-19. The assay was immunoSEQ multiplex PCR, and TCRdb's table has in-frame clones only and misses some. This sample has approximately 240,000 clones, with around 90% found just once. Enrolled through a virtual design, the participants were between roughly 18 and 90 years of age and came from 24 US areas. In Cohort 3, a recovered donor had either two negative PCRs, clearance, or symptom resolution. The CDR3 is made up of 15 amino acids. The V gene lost 3 bases and the J gene lost 7 bases, with 15 bases spanning the gap. Germline assignment: CDR1 KGHDR and CDR2 SFDVKD.

This chain uses TRBV24-1 with TRBJ2-1, with TRBD1 as a possible D gene (6 bases). The sequenced material came from PBMCs or T cells enriched from blood (not recorded which). This clonotype was sampled from a young woman who had recovered from COVID-19. The CDR3 loop is CATSDPGRGWNEQFF. The CDR3 nucleotides are TGTGCCACCAGTGATCCGGGCAGGGGATGGAATGAGCAGTTCTTC.